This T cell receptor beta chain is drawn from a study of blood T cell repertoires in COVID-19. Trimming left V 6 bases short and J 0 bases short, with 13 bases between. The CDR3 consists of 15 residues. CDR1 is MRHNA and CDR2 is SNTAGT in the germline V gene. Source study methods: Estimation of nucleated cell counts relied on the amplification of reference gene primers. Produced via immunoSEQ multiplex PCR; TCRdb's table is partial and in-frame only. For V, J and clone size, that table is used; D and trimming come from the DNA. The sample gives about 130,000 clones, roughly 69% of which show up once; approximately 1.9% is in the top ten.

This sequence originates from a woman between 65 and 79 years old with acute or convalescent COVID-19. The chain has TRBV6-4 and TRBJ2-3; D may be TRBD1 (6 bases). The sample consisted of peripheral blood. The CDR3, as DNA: TGTGCCAGCAGGAGACAGGATGCTAGCACAGATACGCAGTATTTT. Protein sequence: CASRRQDASTDTQYF.